This T cell receptor beta chain was sequenced during a study of T-cell reconstitution after alpha-beta-depleted transplantation in children. Points from the study as a whole: Reports say that about two months after transplant, the alpha-beta T cells came out of several hundred graft clones that had expanded. Newly produced T cells mostly provided counts and TCRbeta diversity after one year, as hyperexpanded clones declined. Some patients' high day-60 TCRbeta diversity was attributed to recipient cells surviving conditioning.

The germline V gene encodes CDR1 DFQATT and CDR2 SNEGSKA (reference sequence). The CDR3 is made up of 15 amino acids. V shed 1 base and J shed 2 bases, with 15 bases lying between them. During its preparation, the TCRbeta library received unique molecular identifiers. TCRdb ran MiXCR on the PCR reads and lists one entry per CDR3 protein. The data show a few hundred thousand distinct CDR3 sequences, approximately 13% seen once. This clonotype was seen ten or more times. Its target is not known. This receptor was obtained from a male patient younger than 18 who had a stem cell transplant for acute myeloid leukemia, so the T cells may come from the graft donor. V is TRBV20-1 and J is TRBJ2-7, with D tentatively TRBD2 (6 bases). The source was PBMCs, mostly from graft donor cells, collected 360 days after TCRalphabeta/CD19-depleted stem cell transplant. CDR3 residues: CSARVASRTTYEQYF. The CDR3 DNA sequence: TGCAGTGCTAGAGTCGCTAGCCGGACTACCTACGAGCAGTACTTC.